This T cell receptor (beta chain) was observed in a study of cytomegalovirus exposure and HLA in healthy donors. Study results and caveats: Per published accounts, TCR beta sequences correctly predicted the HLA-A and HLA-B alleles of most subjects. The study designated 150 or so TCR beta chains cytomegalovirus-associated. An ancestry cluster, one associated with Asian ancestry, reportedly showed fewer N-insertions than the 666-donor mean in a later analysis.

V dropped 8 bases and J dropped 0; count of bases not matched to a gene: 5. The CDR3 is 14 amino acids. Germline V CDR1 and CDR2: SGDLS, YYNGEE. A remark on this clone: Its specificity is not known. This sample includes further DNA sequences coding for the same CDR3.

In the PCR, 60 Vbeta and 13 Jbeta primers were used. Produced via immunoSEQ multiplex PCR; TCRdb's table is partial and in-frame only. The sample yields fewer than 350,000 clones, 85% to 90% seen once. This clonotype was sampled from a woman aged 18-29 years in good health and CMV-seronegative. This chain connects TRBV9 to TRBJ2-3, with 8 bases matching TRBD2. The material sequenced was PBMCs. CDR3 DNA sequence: TGTGCCAGTTCCACTAGCGGCAGCACAGATACGCAGTATTTT. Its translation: CASSTSGSTDTQYF.